The present entry profiles one T cell receptor beta chain with its context. This sample is drawn from a study of control samples from healthy donors and cancer patients. Libraries were prepared by immunoSEQ multiplex PCR; TCRdb keeps only in-frame clonotypes and omits some of them. The sample contains about 270,000 clones, roughly 80% of which appear only once. The CDR3 is 14 amino acids. Trimming took 3 bases from V and 3 from J, leaving 8 bases between them. Germline CDR1 MGHDK, CDR2 SYGVNS. The chain combines TRBV25-1 with TRBJ1-4; no clear D gene. The sample was PBMCs. This receptor was identified in a woman aged 55 to 70 with lung cancer. The CDR3 region has the DNA TGTGCCAGCAGTGATTCTCCGTCTAATGAAAAACTGTTTTTT. This gives the protein CASSDSPSNEKLFF.